The rows below give T cell receptor beta chains drawn from one sample of a study of T cell repertoires in cytomegalovirus infection. These TCRs are of unknown antigen specificity. One entry per CDR3 protein results from TCRdb running MiXCR on the reads. The sample consists of 700,000 to 850,000 distinct CDR3 sequences, about 30% of them appearing once. The sequencing used cultured CD8+ T cells from PBMCs, collected from culture after CMV antigen stimulation. These receptors were taken from a human donor in good health (CMV status not recorded). Some clones in this sample may be carry-over from other donors' samples. CDR3s include the opening cysteine and the closing phenylalanine or tryptophan. The D gene is left open where the match is weak. Size tells how often a clone was seen (once, few, many) or the class of an expanded clone, and some rows leave it out.

>TRBJ2-1|few|TRBV14|TRBD1
TGTGCCAGCAGCCAAGAGGACAGGGGAGATGAGCAGTTCTTC
CASSQEDRGDEQFF
>TRBJ2-3|few|TRBV7-8|.
TGTGCCAGCGAAGGGTGGGCAGATACGCAGTATTTT
CASEGWADTQYF
>TRBJ2-1|few|TRBV11-2|TRBD2
TGTGCCAGCCTAAGCGGGGGGGCCAATGAGCAGTTCTTC
CASLSGGANEQFF
>TRBJ1-1|.|TRBV4-3|.
TGCGCCAGCAGCCCATTCAAGGGAGGCACTGAAGCTTTCTTT
CASSPFKGGTEAFF
>TRBJ2-1|.|TRBV7-6|.
TGTGCCAGCAGCTCCCGGGACTCGTTGAGCTCCTACAATGAGCAGTTCTTC
CASSSRDSLSSYNEQFF
>TRBJ2-6|few|TRBV7-6|TRBD2
TGTGCCAGCAGCCTCGGACTAGCGGGCTCTGGGGCCAACGTCCTGACTTTC
CASSLGLAGSGANVLTF
>TRBJ2-5|.|TRBV2|TRBD1
TGTGCCAGCAGTGGGAAGGACAGGGGAGAGACCCAGTACTTC
CASSGKDRGETQYF
>TRBJ1-5|.|TRBV7-6|.
TGTGCCAGCAGCTTAGTGGGGGGCAGGAATCAGCCCCAGCATTTT
CASSLVGGRNQPQHF
>TRBJ2-2|few|TRBV27|TRBD2
TGTGCCAGCAGTTTAACCTCGGGGGGGGGGCAAGACGGGGAGCTGTTTTTT
CASSLTSGGGQDGELFF
>TRBJ2-1|.|TRBV27|.
TGTGCCAGCAGTTTATACGCCTACAATGAGCAGTTCTTC
CASSLYAYNEQFF
>TRBJ2-1|few|TRBV7-6|TRBD2
TGTGCCAGCAGCTTCCGAGTAGAGCGGGGGGGATACAATGAGCAGTTCTTC
CASSFRVERGGYNEQFF
>TRBJ1-5|.|TRBV13|.
TGTGCCAGCAGTCAGGGCCTACTTAGCAATCAGCCCCAGCATTTT
CASSQGLLSNQPQHF
>TRBJ2-5|few|TRBV6-5|TRBD2
TGTGCCAGCAGCCGGACTAGCGGCCCCCAAGAGACCCAGTACTTC
CASSRTSGPQETQYF
>TRBJ2-4|few|TRBV7-2|TRBD2
TGTGCCAGCAGCGTGAGCGGGGCCTACAAAAACATTCAGTACTTC
CASSVSGAYKNIQYF
>TRBJ1-6|.|TRBV7-6|.
TGTGCCAGCAGCCCCACGGCAGGGGTGAATTCACCCCTCCACTTT
CASSPTAGVNSPLHF
>TRBJ2-3|many|TRBV7-2|TRBD2
TGTGCCAGCAGCCCACCCCCCCGGACTAGCGGGGGGAGCTATCACACAGATACGCAGTATTTT
CASSPPPRTSGGSYHTDTQYF
>TRBJ1-2|.|TRBV2|.
TGTGCCAGCAGTGACGGCAGGGGAGACTATGGCTACACCTTC
CASSDGRGDYGYTF
>TRBJ2-5|.|TRBV6-5|TRBD2
TGTGCCAGCAGTTATGCTAGCGGGCTCCAAGAGACCCAGTACTTC
CASSYASGLQETQYF
>TRBJ1-1|.|TRBV6-2/TRBV6-3|TRBD1
TGTGCCAGCAGTCTCTCCCCGACAGGGGGGATGAACACTGAAGCTTTCTTT
CASSLSPTGGMNTEAFF
>TRBJ1-4|few|TRBV15|TRBD1
TGTGCCACCAGCGCTAAAGCAGGGGGCGCGGGTGAAAAACTGTTTTTT
CATSAKAGGAGEKLFF
>TRBJ2-3|.|TRBV27|.
TGTGCCAGCAGTTTAAGAGGCTTTGGAGAATTAGGAGATACGCAGTATTTT
CASSLRGFGELGDTQYF
>TRBJ1-5|.|TRBV24-1|TRBD1
TGTGCCACCAGCGGACAGGGGGCTCATCAGCCCCAGCATTTT
CATSGQGAHQPQHF
>TRBJ2-5|.|TRBV11-1|.
TGTGCCAGCAGCACTACGACAGACGTCGCCCAGTACTTC
CASSTTTDVAQYF
>TRBJ1-1|.|TRBV7-9|.
TGTGCCAGCAGAACCCAGGAACCGAACACTGAAGCTTTCTTT
CASRTQEPNTEAFF
>TRBJ1-6|.|TRBV27|.
TGTGCCAGCACCTCTTGGGCCCTGGATCTCAACTCACCCCTCCACTTT
CASTSWALDLNSPLHF
>TRBJ1-4|few|TRBV7-9|.
TGTGCCAGCAGCCCATCCGACAGGGAAAAACTGTTTTTT
CASSPSDREKLFF
>TRBJ1-2|.|TRBV27|.
TGTGCCAGCAGTTTTTCCGCGGACTATGGCTACACCTTC
CASSFSADYGYTF
>TRBJ1-5|many|TRBV12-3/TRBV12-4|TRBD1
TGTGCCAGCAGTCTCAGGGGGAACAATCAGCCCCAGCATTTT
CASSLRGNNQPQHF
>TRBJ2-5|few|TRBV10-2|TRBD2
TGCGCCAGCAGTGAGTCGGGGACTAACCAAGAGACCCAGTACTTC
CASSESGTNQETQYF
>TRBJ2-3|few|TRBV25-1|.
TGTGCCAGCAGTGAAACCCCAGCGGCGTTAGCAGATACGCAGTATTTT
CASSETPAALADTQYF
>TRBJ1-1|.|TRBV4-2|.
TGTGCCAGCAGCCAAGAGAGGACTGGGAACACTGAAGCTTTCTTT
CASSQERTGNTEAFF
>TRBJ1-5|.|TRBV10-3|.
TGTGCCATCAGTGAGGGTCCAAATTTTAGCAATCAGCCCCAGCATTTT
CAISEGPNFSNQPQHF
>TRBJ1-1|.|TRBV4-3|TRBD1
TGCGCCAGCAGCCAAGATCCGTGGACAGGGGGCGCGATGGGCACTGAAGCTTTCTTT
CASSQDPWTGGAMGTEAFF